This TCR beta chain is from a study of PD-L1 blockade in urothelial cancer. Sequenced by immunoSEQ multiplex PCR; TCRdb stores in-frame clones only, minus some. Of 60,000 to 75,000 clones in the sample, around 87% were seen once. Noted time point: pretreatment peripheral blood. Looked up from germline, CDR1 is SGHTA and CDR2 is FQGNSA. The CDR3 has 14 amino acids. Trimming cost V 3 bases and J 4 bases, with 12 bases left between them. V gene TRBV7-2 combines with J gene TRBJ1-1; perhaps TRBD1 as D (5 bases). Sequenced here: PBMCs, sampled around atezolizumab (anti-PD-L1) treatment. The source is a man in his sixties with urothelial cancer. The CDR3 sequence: CASSLYRSFTEAFF. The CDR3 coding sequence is TGTGCCAGCAGCTTGTACAGGAGTTTCACTGAAGCTTTCTTT.